The clone carrying this T cell receptor (beta chain) was counted only a few times. This sample is drawn from a study of cytomegalovirus exposure and HLA in healthy donors. The PCR made use of 60 Vbeta and 13 Jbeta primers. Method: immunoSEQ multiplex PCR; TCRdb's copy keeps in-frame clones and lacks some. This sample has approximately 200,000 clones, with 75% to 85% found just once. Germline CDR1 reads SGHDT; CDR2 reads YYEEEE. The trim removed 4 bases at V and 3 bases at J, leaving 6 bases unmatched. The CDR3 loop spans 14 amino acids. The sequence was obtained from a woman aged 18-29 years in good health and CMV-seropositive. This rearrangement joins TRBV5-6 to TRBJ2-7; 8 bases align to TRBD1. Sequences were obtained from PBMCs. CDR3 in DNA: TGTGCCAGCAGCCCCCGGGACAGGTACTACGAGCAGTACTTC. It translates to CASSPRDRYYEQYF.